The entry below describes one T cell receptor (beta chain). Its antigen is as yet unknown. This record comes from a study of CD8 T cells in ankylosing spondylitis. Using quantitative 5'-RACE with molecular barcodes, the authors made TCR beta libraries. TCRdb re-derived calls from the 5' RACE reads in MiXCR, one entry per CDR3 protein. Of 400,000 to 450,000 distinct CDR3 sequences in the sample, about 15% were seen once. The CDR3 has 14 amino acids. The V end was cut by 3 bases, the J end by 0 bases, with 6 bases between. CDR1 and CDR2 (germline): DFQATT, SNEGSKA (reference sequence). Study results and limitations: Previously reported in reactive arthritis synovial fluid and blood were some of the motif variants. Blood from ankylosing spondylitis patients appeared to carry a characteristic roughly eight-variant TCR beta motif. Reportedly, significant enrichment of disease-linked clones occurred in matched ankylosing spondylitis synovial fluid. Clones that were linked to disease were CD8+ and were relatively rare in peripheral blood.

The clonotype was recovered from a male donor with ankylosing spondylitis. The V gene is TRBV20-1, the J gene TRBJ2-6; no definite D call. Sample: blood, either unsorted or a sorted T cell fraction (not recorded which). CDR3 loop: CSASPHSGANVLTF. Written as DNA, the CDR3 is TGCAGTGCTAGCCCTCACTCTGGGGCCAACGTCCTGACTTTC.